The rows below give T cell receptor beta chains drawn from one sample of a study of long-term antiretroviral therapy in people with HIV. Profiling relied on immunoSEQ multiplex PCR, and the TCRdb table lists in-frame clones only, not all of them. The sample shows about 32,000 clones, roughly 93% of them seen only once. Sequencing used unsorted PBMCs, obtained 4.1 years after starting antiretroviral therapy. Every receptor here comes from a woman between 50 and 59 years old with HIV. Each CDR3 is given with its conserved first and last residue. The order of the fields is CDR3 DNA, CDR3 protein, V gene, D gene, CDR3 length, J gene, clone size. D genes are given only for firm matches. Clone sizes are given selectively: once, few, many, or a class where the clone is expanded.

TGTGCCAGCAGCTCTGGGGTAGGGATACAAGAGACCCAGTACTTC	CASSSGVGIQETQYF	TRBV7-2	-	15	TRBJ2-5	-
TGTGCCAGCTCGTCCGCACAGGGGAGAAATTCACCCCTCCACTTT	CASSSAQGRNSPLHF	TRBV18	TRBD1	15	TRBJ1-6	-
TGTGCCAGCAGCTTATGGGGTGAAAAACTGTTTTTT	CASSLWGEKLFF	TRBV11-2	-	12	TRBJ1-4	-
TGTGCCAGCAGCCTAGTGGCCGGGACGGCGAACACTGAAGCTTTCTTT	CASSLVAGTANTEAFF	TRBV11-2	-	16	TRBJ1-1	-
TGCAGCGTCTGGGGTAGCGGGGGCCGATCGTCCTACAATGAGCAGTTCTTC	CSVWGSGGRSSYNEQFF	TRBV29-1	TRBD2	17	TRBJ2-1	-
TGTGCCAGCAGCGAAGGGACCCTCGGTAATGGCAATCAGCCCCAGCATTTT	CASSEGTLGNGNQPQHF	TRBV9	-	17	TRBJ1-5	-
TGTGCCAGCAGCTTGACCACAGGTACCTACGAGCAGTACTTC	CASSLTTGTYEQYF	TRBV11-1	-	14	TRBJ2-7	-
TGTGCCAGCAGCTTTCGCCAGGCCGACACTGAAGCTTTCTTT	CASSFRQADTEAFF	TRBV11-2	-	14	TRBJ1-1	-
TGTGCCAGTAGTTGGGGGTTGAACACCGGGGAGCTGTTTTTT	CASSWGLNTGELFF	TRBV19	-	14	TRBJ2-2	-
TGTGCCAGCAGGCGGACAGGGATTAACACCGGGGAGCTGTTTTTT	CASRRTGINTGELFF	TRBV11-3	TRBD1	15	TRBJ2-2	-
TGTGCTAGCAGCTTAGCCCCCCCCAACACGCATAGCAATCAGCCCCAGCATTTT	CASSLAPPNTHSNQPQHF	TRBV7-7	-	18	TRBJ1-5	once
TGTGCCACCAGCAGTCTGCGGACTAATGAAAAACTGTTTTTT	CATSSLRTNEKLFF	TRBV15	-	14	TRBJ1-4	-
TGTGCCAGCAGCTTAGAGGACTGGATAAATGAAAAACTGTTTTTT	CASSLEDWINEKLFF	TRBV7-9	-	15	TRBJ1-4	-
TGTGCCAGCAGTAGGACAGGGGGCGATGGACAGCCCCAGCATTTT	CASSRTGGDGQPQHF	TRBV6-5	TRBD1	15	TRBJ1-5	-
TGTGCCACCAGCAGAGATCCCCTGAAAGAGACCCAGTACTTC	CATSRDPLKETQYF	TRBV15	-	14	TRBJ2-5	-
TGCGCCAGCAGCCAAGATCGGGGACAGGGGGCGCGGGGAGAGACCCAGTACTTC	CASSQDRGQGARGETQYF	TRBV4-1	TRBD1	18	TRBJ2-5	-
TGTGCCTGGGATACAGGGTTGGGGAATCAGCCCCAGCATTTT	CAWDTGLGNQPQHF	TRBV30	-	14	TRBJ1-5	-
TGTGCCAGTAGTAATAGGGGGCTGGATACAGGCGGGGAGCTGTTTTTT	CASSNRGLDTGGELFF	TRBV19	TRBD1	16	TRBJ2-2	-
TGTGCCAGCAGCTTTGCTGTGAACACTGAAGCTTTCTTT	CASSFAVNTEAFF	TRBV7-9	-	13	TRBJ1-1	-
TGCAGTCTTAGAAGATCGTATGGCTACACCTTC	CSLRRSYGYTF	TRBV20-1	-	11	TRBJ1-2	-
TGTGCCAGCAGTTACACCGGGACCGCCGGCTCCTACGAGCAGTACTTC	CASSYTGTAGSYEQYF	TRBV6-5	-	16	TRBJ2-7	-
TGCGCCAGCAGCCAACGACTAAGCTCCTACAATGAGCAGTTCTTC	CASSQRLSSYNEQFF	TRBV4-3	-	15	TRBJ2-1	-
TGTGCCAGCAGCCCCCTGACTCGACAGGGAAACATTCAGTACTTC	CASSPLTRQGNIQYF	TRBV13	TRBD1	15	TRBJ2-4	-
TGTGCCAGTAGTATGTCAGGGGGCGGCAATCAGCCCCAGCATTTT	CASSMSGGGNQPQHF	TRBV19	TRBD1	15	TRBJ1-5	-
TGTGCCAGTAGGCGAGGGGTTGCGGAAGAAAAACTGTTTTTT	CASRRGVAEEKLFF	TRBV19	-	14	TRBJ1-4	-
TGTGCCAGTAGTGCCGTCCGGGACGGAGAAGCTTTCTTT	CASSAVRDGEAFF	TRBV19	-	13	TRBJ1-1	once
TGTGCCAGCAGCTTAGCGCGTTCGGGGCGCCCCAATGAGCAGTTCTTC	CASSLARSGRPNEQFF	TRBV7-9	-	16	TRBJ2-1	-
TGTGCCAGTAGTATCCGGACAGGGGGCAATGAGCAGTTCTTC	CASSIRTGGNEQFF	TRBV19	TRBD1	14	TRBJ2-1	-
TGTGCCAGCAGCTTTGGCGGTTATCAGCCCCAGCATTTT	CASSFGGYQPQHF	TRBV5-6	-	13	TRBJ1-5	few
TGTGCTAGTGGTTACACCGGGACAGGCAGCGGAGAGACCCAGTACTTC	CASGYTGTGSGETQYF	TRBV12-5	TRBD1	16	TRBJ2-5	-
TGTGCCAGCAGCGTAGCTACAAGCGGGGGGCCAGACCGGACGGATACGCAGTATTTT	CASSVATSGGPDRTDTQYF	TRBV9	TRBD2	19	TRBJ2-3	few
TGCGCCAGCAGCCCCTCCCAAGAGACCCAGTACTTC	CASSPSQETQYF	TRBV5-1	-	12	TRBJ2-5	-
TGTGCCAGTAGTACCGGACACACCTACGAGCAGTACTTC	CASSTGHTYEQYF	TRBV19	-	13	TRBJ2-7	-
TGTGCCAGCAGCGCTGACGCGGGAAACACCATATATTTT	CASSADAGNTIYF	TRBV11-2	-	13	TRBJ1-3	-
TGTGCCAGTAGTACTGGTCGAGATCAGCCCCAGCATTTT	CASSTGRDQPQHF	TRBV19	-	13	TRBJ1-5	-
TGTGCCAGTAAGATTGCAGGGTTCTGGAACTACACCTTC	CASKIAGFWNYTF	TRBV19	-	13	TRBJ1-2	-
TGTGCCAGCAGCCTCCCCGGGTTTGTGCAGTATTTT	CASSLPGFVQYF	TRBV2	-	12	TRBJ2-3	-
TGTGCTAGCTCCGTGGGTGGTTCGTCCTACGAGCAGTACTTC	CASSVGGSSYEQYF	TRBV7-7	-	14	TRBJ2-7	-
TGTGCCACCGCACTGAGCTCCTATAATTCACCCCTCCACTTT	CATALSSYNSPLHF	TRBV10-3	-	14	TRBJ1-6	-
TGTGCCAGCACCGCCCCCGGGGACATCTATAACATTCGCAATCAGCCCCAGCATTTT	CASTAPGDIYNIRNQPQHF	TRBV9	-	19	TRBJ1-5	-
TGTGCCAGCAGCCAAGGGGGGTTTCGACGAAACACCATATATTTT	CASSQGGFRRNTIYF	TRBV14	-	15	TRBJ1-3	-
TGTGCCAGCAGCTTAGGGGCGCTAGCGGGGGGAGAGACCCAGTACTTC	CASSLGALAGGETQYF	TRBV7-9	TRBD2	16	TRBJ2-5	-
TGTGCCAGTAGGTCAGGAAGGATTGACGGTCAGCCCCAGCATTTT	CASRSGRIDGQPQHF	TRBV19	-	15	TRBJ1-5	few
TGCGCCAGCAGCTTCGAAGGGAGCTCCTACGAGCAGTACTTC	CASSFEGSSYEQYF	TRBV5-1	-	14	TRBJ2-7	-
TGTGCCAGCAGCGAAGAAAGCGGCAGGAGTAGAGATACGCAGTATTTT	CASSEESGRSRDTQYF	TRBV21-1	-	16	TRBJ2-3	-
TGTGCCAGCGCGGATTGGGAAGGACAGCCCCAGCATTTT	CASADWEGQPQHF	TRBV6-4	-	13	TRBJ1-5	once
TGTGCCAGCTCCCCCAGTACACTAGCGGGAAGCACAGATACGCAGTATTTT	CASSPSTLAGSTDTQYF	TRBV18	TRBD2	17	TRBJ2-3	-
TGTGCCACCCAATACAACAAGGGGCTCGAGCAGTACTTC	CATQYNKGLEQYF	TRBV2	-	13	TRBJ2-7	-
TGTGCCAGCACCCCATCAGGACAGAGGGAAGCTTTCTTT	CASTPSGQREAFF	TRBV6-5	-	13	TRBJ1-1	-
TGTGCCAGCAGCCATACGATACTTGGGAGCTCCTACGAGCAGTACTTC	CASSHTILGSSYEQYF	TRBV14	-	16	TRBJ2-7	once
TGCGCCAGCAGCCAAATGGGACAGGGTGATAGCGAGCAGTACTTC	CASSQMGQGDSEQYF	TRBV4-1	TRBD1	15	TRBJ2-7	-
TGTGCCAGCAGCGTAGTTGGGACAGGAAATGAAAAACTGTTTTTT	CASSVVGTGNEKLFF	TRBV9	TRBD1	15	TRBJ1-4	-
TGTGCCAGCAGCCCCACCCCTAGGGCTAGGGAGACCCAGTACTTC	CASSPTPRARETQYF	TRBV7-2	-	15	TRBJ2-5	-
TGTGCCAGCAGCCATTGGCCCCCAGGGAAGGAGGGCGAGCAGTACTTC	CASSHWPPGKEGEQYF	TRBV5-5	-	16	TRBJ2-7	-
TGTGCCAGCAGCAGCCAGGGACAGGGAATCGTCGATGAGCAGTTCTTC	CASSSQGQGIVDEQFF	TRBV9	TRBD1	16	TRBJ2-1	-